This T cell receptor beta chain was found in a study of T-cell reconstitution after alpha-beta-depleted transplantation in children. Study observations and caveats: After transplant, at about two months, alpha-beta T cells were reportedly derived from several hundred expanded graft clones. TCRbeta diversity was high at day 60 in some patients (a result of surviving recipient T cells and thymic progenitors). Newly made T cells mostly supplied T-cell counts and diversity one year after transplant.

Molecular barcoding with unique molecular identifiers was used for the TCRbeta library. TCRdb used MiXCR to reprocess the PCR reads, holding one entry per CDR3 protein. The sample includes 490,000 or so distinct CDR3 sequences, 10% of them seen just once. Trimming cost V 0 bases and J 6 bases; bases outside gene matches: 8. The length of the CDR3 is 15 residues. Per the germline V gene, CDR1 is DFQATT and CDR2 is SNEGSKA (reference sequence). This clonotype was picked up many times. The target antigen is unknown. The V call is TRBV20-1, the J call TRBJ1-2; 9 nucleotides match TRBD1. This TCR came from a child under 10 years old with inherited bone marrow failure, due to receive a stem cell transplant. The sample in question was PBMCs, obtained before TCRalphabeta/CD19-depleted stem cell transplant. In DNA form, the CDR3 reads TGCAGTGCTAGAGATCCCGGGACAGGGTATGATGGCTACACCTTC. The encoded protein is CSARDPGTGYDGYTF.